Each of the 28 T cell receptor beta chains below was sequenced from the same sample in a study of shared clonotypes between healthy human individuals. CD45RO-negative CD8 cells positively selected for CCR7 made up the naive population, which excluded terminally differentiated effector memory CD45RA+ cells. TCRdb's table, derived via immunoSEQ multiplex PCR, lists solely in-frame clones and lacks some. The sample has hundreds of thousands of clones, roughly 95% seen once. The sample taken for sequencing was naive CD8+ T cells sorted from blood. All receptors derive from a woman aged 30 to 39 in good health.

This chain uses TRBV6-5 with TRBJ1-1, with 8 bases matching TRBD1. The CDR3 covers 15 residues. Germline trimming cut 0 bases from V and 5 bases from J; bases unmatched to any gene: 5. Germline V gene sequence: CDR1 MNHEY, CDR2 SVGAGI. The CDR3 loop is CASSYSVQGETEAFF. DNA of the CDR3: TGTGCCAGCAGTTACTCAGTACAGGGGGAGACTGAAGCTTTCTTT.

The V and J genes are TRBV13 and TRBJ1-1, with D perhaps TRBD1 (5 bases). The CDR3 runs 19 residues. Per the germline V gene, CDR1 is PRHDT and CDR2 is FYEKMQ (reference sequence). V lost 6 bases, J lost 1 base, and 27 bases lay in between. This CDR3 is CASRGGTAGTKSWNTEAFF. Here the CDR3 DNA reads TGTGCCAGCAGGGGCGGGACGGCTGGAACTAAAAGTTGGAACACTGAAGCTTTCTTT.

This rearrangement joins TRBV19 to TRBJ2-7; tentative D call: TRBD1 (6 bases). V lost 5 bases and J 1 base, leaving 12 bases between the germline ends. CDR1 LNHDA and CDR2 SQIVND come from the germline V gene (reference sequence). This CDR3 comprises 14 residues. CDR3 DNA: TGTGCCAGTAGTTCCGGGCAGGGGTCCTACGAGCAGTACTTC. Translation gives CASSSGQGSYEQYF.

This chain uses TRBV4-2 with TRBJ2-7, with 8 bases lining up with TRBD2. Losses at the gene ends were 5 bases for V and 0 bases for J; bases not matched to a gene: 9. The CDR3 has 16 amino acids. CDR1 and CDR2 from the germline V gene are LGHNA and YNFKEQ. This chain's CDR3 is CASSTRVAGSSYEQYF. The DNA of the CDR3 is TGTGCCAGCAGCACTCGCGTAGCGGGGAGCTCCTACGAGCAGTACTTC.

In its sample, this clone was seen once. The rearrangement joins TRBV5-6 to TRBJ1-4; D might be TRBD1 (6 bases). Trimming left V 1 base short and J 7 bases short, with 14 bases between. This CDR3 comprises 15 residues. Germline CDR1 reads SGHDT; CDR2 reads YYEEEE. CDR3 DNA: TGTGCCAGCAGCTTGTATCAGGGGACTTTTGAAAAACTGTTTTTT. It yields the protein CASSLYQGTFEKLFF.

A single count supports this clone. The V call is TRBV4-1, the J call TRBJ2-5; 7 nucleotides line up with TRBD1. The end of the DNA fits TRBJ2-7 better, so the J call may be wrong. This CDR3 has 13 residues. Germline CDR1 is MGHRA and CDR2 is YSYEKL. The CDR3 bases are TGCGCCAGCAAGGGGGACAGTCTCTACGAGCAGTACTTC. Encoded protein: CASKGDSLYEQYF.

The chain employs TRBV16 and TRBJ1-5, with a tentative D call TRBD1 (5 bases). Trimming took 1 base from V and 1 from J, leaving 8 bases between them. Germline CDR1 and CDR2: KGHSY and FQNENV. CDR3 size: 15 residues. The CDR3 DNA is TGTGCCAGCAGCCAATTTGGGGGGAGCAATCAGCCCCAGCATTTT. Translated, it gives CASSQFGGSNQPQHF.

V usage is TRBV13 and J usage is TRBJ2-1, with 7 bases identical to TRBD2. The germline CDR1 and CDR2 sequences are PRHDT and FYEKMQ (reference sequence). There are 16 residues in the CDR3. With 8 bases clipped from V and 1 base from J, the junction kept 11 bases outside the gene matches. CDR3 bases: TGTGCCAGCTGCACTGCGGGAGAATCTTCCTACAATGAGCAGTTCTTC. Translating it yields CASCTAGESSYNEQFF.

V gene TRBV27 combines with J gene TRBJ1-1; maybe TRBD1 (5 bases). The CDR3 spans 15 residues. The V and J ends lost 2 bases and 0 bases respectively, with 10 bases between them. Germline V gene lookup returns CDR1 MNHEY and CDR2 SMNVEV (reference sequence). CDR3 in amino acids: CASSLIGVMNTEAFF. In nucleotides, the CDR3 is TGTGCCAGCAGTTTAATAGGGGTAATGAACACTGAAGCTTTCTTT.

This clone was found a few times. The CDR3 DNA reads as TGTGCCAGCGGACAGGGTCTGTTTTTT. It codes for CASGQGLFF. This rearrangement joins TRBV6-1 to TRBJ2-2, with 8 bases that match TRBD1. Trimming removed 8 bases from V and 14 bases from J; junction bases left unmatched: 1. This CDR3 has 9 amino acids. The germline CDR1 and CDR2 sequences are MNHNS and SASEGT.

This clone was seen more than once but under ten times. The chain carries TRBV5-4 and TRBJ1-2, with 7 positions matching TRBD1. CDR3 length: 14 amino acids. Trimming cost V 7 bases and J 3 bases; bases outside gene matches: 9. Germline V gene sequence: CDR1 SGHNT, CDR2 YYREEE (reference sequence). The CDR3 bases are TGTGCCAGCGGAATTTCCGGGACAGACTATGGCTACACCTTC. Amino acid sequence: CASGISGTDYGYTF.

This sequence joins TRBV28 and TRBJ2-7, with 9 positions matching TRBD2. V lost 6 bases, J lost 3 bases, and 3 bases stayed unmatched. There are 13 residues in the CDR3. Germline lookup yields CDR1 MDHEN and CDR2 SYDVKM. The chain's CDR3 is CASRTTSGYEQYF. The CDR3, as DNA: TGTGCCAGCAGGACGACTAGCGGCTACGAGCAGTACTTC.

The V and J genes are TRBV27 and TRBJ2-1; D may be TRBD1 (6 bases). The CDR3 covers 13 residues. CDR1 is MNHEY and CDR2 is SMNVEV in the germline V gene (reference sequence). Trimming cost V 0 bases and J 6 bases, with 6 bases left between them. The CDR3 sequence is CASSLSDSNEQFF. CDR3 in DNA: TGTGCCAGCAGTTTATCGGACAGCAATGAGCAGTTCTTC.

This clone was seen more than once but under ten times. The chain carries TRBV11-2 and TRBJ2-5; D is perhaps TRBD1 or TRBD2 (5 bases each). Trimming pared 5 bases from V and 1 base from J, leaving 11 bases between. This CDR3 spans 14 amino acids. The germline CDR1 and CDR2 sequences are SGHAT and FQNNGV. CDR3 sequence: CASSRGVIQETQYF. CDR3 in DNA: TGTGCCAGCAGCCGAGGGGTCATCCAAGAGACCCAGTACTTC. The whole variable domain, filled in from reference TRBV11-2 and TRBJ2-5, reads EAGVAQSPRYKIIEKRQSVAFWCNPISGHATLYWYQQILGQGPKLLIQFQNNGVVDDSQLPKDRFSAERLKGVDSTLKIQPAKLEDSAVYLCASSRGVIQETQYFGPGTRLLVL.

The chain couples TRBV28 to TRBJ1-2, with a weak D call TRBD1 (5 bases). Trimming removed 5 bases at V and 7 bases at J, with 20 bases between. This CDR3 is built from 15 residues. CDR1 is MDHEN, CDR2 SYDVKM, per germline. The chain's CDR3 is CASSPTIAQGGGYTF. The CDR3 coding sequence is TGTGCCAGCAGTCCAACTATTGCCCAGGGAGGTGGCTACACCTTC.

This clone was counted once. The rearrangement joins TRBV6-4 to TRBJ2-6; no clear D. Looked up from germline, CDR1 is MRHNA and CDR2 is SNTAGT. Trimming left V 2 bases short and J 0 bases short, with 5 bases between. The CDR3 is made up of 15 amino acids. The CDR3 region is CASSDPVSGANVLTF. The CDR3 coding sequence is TGTGCCAGCAGTGACCCCGTCTCTGGGGCCAACGTCCTGACTTTC.

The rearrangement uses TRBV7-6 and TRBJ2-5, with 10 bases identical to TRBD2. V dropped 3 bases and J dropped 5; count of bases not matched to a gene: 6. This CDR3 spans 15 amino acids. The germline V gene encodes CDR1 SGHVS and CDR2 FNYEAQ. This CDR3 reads CASSFTLAGEETQYF. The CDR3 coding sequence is TGTGCCAGCAGCTTTACCCTAGCGGGAGAGGAGACCCAGTACTTC.

The CDR3 spells CASSYHRGLTYEQYF. The DNA of the CDR3 is TGTGCCAGCAGTTATCACAGGGGATTGACCTACGAGCAGTACTTC. This sequence joins TRBV27 and TRBJ2-7; 7 nucleotides agree with TRBD1. Germline V gene sequence: CDR1 MNHEY, CDR2 SMNVEV (reference sequence). This CDR3 has 15 residues. Unmatched junction bases numbered 8, after V lost 4 bases and J lost 2 bases.

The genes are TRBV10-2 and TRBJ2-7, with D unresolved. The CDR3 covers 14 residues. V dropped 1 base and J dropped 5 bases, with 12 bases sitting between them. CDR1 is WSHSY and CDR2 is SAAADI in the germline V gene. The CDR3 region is CASSELYGFDEQYF. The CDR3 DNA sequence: TGCGCCAGCAGTGAGTTATATGGGTTCGACGAGCAGTACTTC.

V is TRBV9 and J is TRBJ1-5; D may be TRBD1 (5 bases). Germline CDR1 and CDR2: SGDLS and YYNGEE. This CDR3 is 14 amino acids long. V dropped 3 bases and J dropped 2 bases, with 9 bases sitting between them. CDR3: CASSERGGNQPQHF. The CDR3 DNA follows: TGTGCCAGCAGCGAGAGGGGTGGCAATCAGCCCCAGCATTTT.

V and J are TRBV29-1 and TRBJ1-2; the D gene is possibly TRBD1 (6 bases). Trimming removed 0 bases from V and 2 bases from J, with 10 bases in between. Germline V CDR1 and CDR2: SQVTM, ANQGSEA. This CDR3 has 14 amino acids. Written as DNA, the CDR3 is TGCAGCGTTGAAGATAAGGGGGTAAACTATGGCTACACCTTC. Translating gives CSVEDKGVNYGYTF.

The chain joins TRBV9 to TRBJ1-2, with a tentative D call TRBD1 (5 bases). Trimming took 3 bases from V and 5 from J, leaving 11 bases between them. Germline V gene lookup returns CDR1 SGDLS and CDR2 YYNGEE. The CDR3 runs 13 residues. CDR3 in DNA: TGTGCCAGCAGCGGGACACCCGGGTATGGCTACACCTTC. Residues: CASSGTPGYGYTF.

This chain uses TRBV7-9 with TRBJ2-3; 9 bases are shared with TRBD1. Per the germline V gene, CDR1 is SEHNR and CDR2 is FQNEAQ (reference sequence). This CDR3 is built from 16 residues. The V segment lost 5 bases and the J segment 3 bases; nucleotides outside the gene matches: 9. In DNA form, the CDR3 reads TGTGCCAGCAGCCCCCTGACAGGGGGTCTGACAGATACGCAGTATTTT. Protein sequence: CASSPLTGGLTDTQYF.

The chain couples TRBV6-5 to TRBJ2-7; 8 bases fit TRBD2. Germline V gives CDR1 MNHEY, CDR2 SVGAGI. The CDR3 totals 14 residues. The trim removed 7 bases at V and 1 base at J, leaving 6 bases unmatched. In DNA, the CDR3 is TGTGCCAGCAAGACTAGCGCCCTTTCCTACGAGCAGTACTTC. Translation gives CASKTSALSYEQYF.

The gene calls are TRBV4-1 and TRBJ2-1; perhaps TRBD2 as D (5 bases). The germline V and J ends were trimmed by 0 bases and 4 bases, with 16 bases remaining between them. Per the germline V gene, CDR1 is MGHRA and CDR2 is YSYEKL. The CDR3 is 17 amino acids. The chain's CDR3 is CASSQESVTDYYNEQFF. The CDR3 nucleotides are TGCGCCAGCAGCCAAGAGTCTGTAACAGACTATTACAATGAGCAGTTCTTC.

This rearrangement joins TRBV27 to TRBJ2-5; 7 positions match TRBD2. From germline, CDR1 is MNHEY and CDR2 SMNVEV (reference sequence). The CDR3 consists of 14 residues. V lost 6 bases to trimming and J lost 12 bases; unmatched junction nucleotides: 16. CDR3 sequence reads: CASSPGTSPRGEYF. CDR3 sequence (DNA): TGTGCCAGCAGCCCGGGGACCAGCCCTCGGGGGGAGTACTTC.

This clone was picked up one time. The DNA for the CDR3 is TGTGCCAGCAGTTATGCGGCACTAGCCTACGAGCAGTACTTC. It codes for CASSYAALAYEQYF. The chain couples TRBV6-5 to TRBJ2-7; TRBD2 might be the D (5 bases). This CDR3 has 14 amino acids. Germline lookup yields CDR1 MNHEY and CDR2 SVGAGI. Trimming took off 3 bases at V and 2 bases at J, with 11 bases between the two ends.

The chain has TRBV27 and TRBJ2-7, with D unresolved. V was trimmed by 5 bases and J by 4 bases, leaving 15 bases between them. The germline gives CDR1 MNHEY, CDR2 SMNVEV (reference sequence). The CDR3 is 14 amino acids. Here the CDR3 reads CASSPRRQVYEQYF. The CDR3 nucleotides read TGTGCCAGCAGTCCTAGACGCCAAGTTTACGAGCAGTACTTC.